This TCR beta chain was profiled in a study of cytomegalovirus exposure and HLA in healthy donors (dated by TCRdb to 2016 to 2017). Regarding the research as a whole: An earlier analysis of approximately 550 of the donors reported approximately 270 Gb of sequence data and roughly 100 million unique TCR beta sequences from about 200 million T cells. An early release covering roughly 640 HLA-typed donors comprised about 300 gigabases of sequencing data and some 79 million unique TCR sequences. The genetic ancestry cluster associated with self-reported Caucasian donors included roughly 84% of the roughly 400 genotyped donors. The study aimed to test whether cataloging public T cell receptors could reveal signatures of past pathogen exposure. Using immunosequencing, the study profiled T cell repertoires from about 650 subjects and related those repertoires to cytomegalovirus serostatus. Along with the approximately 620-subject first cohort, a separate validation cohort of over a hundred different subjects was used. The study combined high-throughput TCR immunosequencing, statistical association of individual TCRs with disease status, and machine learning to predict cytomegalovirus infection status. A later analysis re-analyzed previously published TCR beta repertoires from approximately 700 donors and added high-resolution HLA genotyping to study TCR occurrence patterns. The later analysis used no new phenotypic data to find candidate immune exposures, relying instead on TCR beta sequences and their occurrence across donors. An earlier analysis of fewer than 750 of the donors used high-throughput TCR beta sequencing to judge whether each TCR beta V gene segment behaved as functional or pseudogenic. Donor age, sex, ethnicity and CMV serostatus were collected together with the repertoire data. Genome-wide SNP genotypes for about 65% of the roughly 670 donors were used in a later genetic analysis, which treated that subset as a discovery cohort. All discovery cohort repertoires had been generated on a single sequencing platform. Both class I and class II loci were covered by HLA typing, at four-digit resolution. Typing coverage varied by locus: roughly 620-640 donors for A, B, C, DRB1 and DQB1; more than 500 for DQA1; over 600 for DPA1; fewer than 480 for DPB1. Roughly five DR-DQ haplotypes were handled as single units for association and clustering, since linkage in the cohort was strong. Among about 400 genotyped donors of the cohort, an average of approximately 200,000 unique TCR beta nucleotide sequences was sequenced per donor, of which about 18% were non-productive. Broad study findings and their caveats: Because HLA typing was missing for some donors at each locus, association tests included only the typed subset. In this cohort, only TCR beta chains were sequenced, and detectable features were limited by the absence of alpha or paired-chain data. In both the original and validation cohorts, the classifier was reported to diagnose cytomegalovirus status with high specificity and sensitivity. A cluster of highly shared sequence variants was judged likely to represent a technical artifact of the sequencing pipeline. The only immune exposure information available for the cohort was CMV serostatus. When HLA alleles, especially DR and DQ, strongly co-occurred, TCR associations were difficult to assign to individual alleles. In vitro tests confirmed that three of the cytomegalovirus-associated TCR beta chains recognize cytomegalovirus antigens. At a false discovery rate of 0.05, a later analysis linked around 17,000 TCR beta sequences to specific HLA alleles. Linkage disequilibrium might explain the correlated functional status among segregating V segments, but an unknown experimental factor could not be excluded. The presence/absence analyses assumed that sequencing depth was roughly uniform across donors, and that assumption may not be true. In the study, around 150 TCR beta chains were listed as associated with cytomegalovirus. V-gene and J-gene trimming of TCR beta chains was associated with a missense DCLRE1C variant in a later genetic analysis, and the association was replicated in an independent cohort. According to a later analysis, TCR association rates differed among HLA loci, with DRB1 alleles showing the most associated TCRs and HLA-C alleles showing the fewest. A further reported finding was that TCR beta sequences accurately predicted the HLA-A and HLA-B alleles for most subjects in the first cohort. According to a later genetic analysis, donors in an Asian-associated ancestry cluster had fewer N-insertions in productive TCRs than the roughly 660-donor mean. An earlier analysis of around 540 of the donors showed that most TCR beta V segments appeared in productive rearrangements either about 90% or about 30% of the time, which broadly matched IMGT annotations. Because the 87-base-pair reads could not distinguish some IMGT-functional V segments, including TRBV6-2 and TRBV6-3, those segments were excluded. Several of the top co-occurrence clusters appeared to be linked to parvovirus B19, influenza, CMV and Epstein-Barr virus, according to a later analysis. Fewer than 20 rarely observed V segments, including chromosome 9 orphons, were excluded from the earlier analysis of about 610 of the donors because counts were too low. While some public TCRs were present in many individuals, most TCR sequences turned up only very rarely across donors. Compared with equally common non-associated chains, HLA-associated TCR beta chains in a later analysis were more clonally expanded and had lower generation probabilities. According to the authors, the approach could potentially be generalized to other disease states and immunological phenotypes. A later analysis found that most CMV-associated TCR beta chains appeared HLA-restricted, with HLA associations seemingly driven largely by CMV exposure.

Libraries were prepared through the immunoSEQ multiplex PCR assay. A mixture of 60 forward primers for TCR Vbeta segments and 13 reverse primers for TCR Jbeta segments was used in the multiplex PCR. The CDR3 region of rearranged TCR beta genes was amplified from genomic DNA by a multiplex PCR assay. Amplified TCR beta libraries were sequenced as 87-base-pair reads on the Illumina HiSeq System. As for the original processing: Across the roughly 670 repertoires, a later analysis counted tens of millions of unique TCR beta chains, 9.5 million to 13 million of which were shared by at least two donors. A nearest-neighbor algorithm error-corrected the raw reads and collapsed the reads into unique sequences, merging closely related sequences to remove PCR and sequencing errors. CDR3 sequences were aligned to IMGT reference sequences to assign V, D and J gene segments. Each retained sequence needed at least a six-nucleotide match to both a V gene segment and a J gene segment. A rearrangement counted as productive if the CDR3 had no stop codons and remained in frame with V and J, and every other rearrangement counted as non-productive. CDR3 was defined by IMGT convention, running from the second conserved V-encoded cysteine to the conserved J-encoded phenylalanine. The earlier analysis of roughly 590 of the donors excluded sequences that lacked an unambiguous match to a single V gene segment. An earlier analysis of over 450 of the donors classified V segments as functional when productive rearrangements were above 56.7% and as segregating when the standard deviation between donors was above 5%. To diagnose cytomegalovirus status from the catalog of TCR beta chain sequences, a statistical classification framework was built. In a later analysis, TCR nucleotide sequences were compared against IMGT/GENE-DB human TR gene sequences so that V and J genes could be assigned. A later analysis assigned CDR3 sequences and most-parsimonious VDJ recombination scenarios with the TCRdist pipeline. In a later analysis, each TCR beta chain was defined by its CDR3 amino acid sequence together with its V-gene family, and reads without a unique V-gene family were excluded. To address suspected cross-contamination and a sequencing artifact, a later analysis removed 550 to 750 highly shared, low-generation-probability nucleotide sequences. In a later analysis, a clonal expansion index for each public chain was calculated from normalized within-repertoire ranks of inferred template counts. In a later analysis, generation probabilities were computed with a VDJ recombination model fitted to out-of-frame rearrangements, and the resulting probabilities were checked against IGoR. In a later analysis, TCR-TCR, TCR-HLA and TCR-CMV co-occurrence was scored with hypergeometric tests, and a repertoire-size bias correction was applied to TCR pairs. A later analysis estimated false discovery rates by permuting HLA or CMV assignments 20 times. In a later analysis, co-occurring TCRs were grouped using DBSCAN, and TCRdist sequence similarity was added for clustering within HLA-allele-positive subsets. For co-occurrence clustering, repertoires with fewer than 30,000 or more than 120,000 public chains were excluded, along with 4 to 6 repertoires with anomalous nucleotide sharing. TCRdb carries this immuneACCESS record with in-frame sequences only. Its versions omit some clonotypes, under half of them owing to an unresolved V gene in the studies checked, with the rest unexplained. D and trimming come from the DNA, and the V and J calls and clone size come from that table. The sample table records about 120,000 clones; roughly three quarters of these occur just once. Roughly 2% of the sample is taken by the ten largest.

In total, 666 healthy bone marrow donors made up the cohort. Cohort members were all nominally healthy when sampled, although unrecorded immune exposures were likely present. The donor was CMV seronegative and was included in the group of hundreds of seronegative cohort members. Each donor provided a peripheral blood sample, and peripheral blood mononuclear cells were used for TCR beta sequencing. The Qiagen DNeasy Blood Extraction Kit was used to extract genomic DNA from the blood cell samples. From its cysteine to its phenylalanine, the CDR3 spans 13 amino acids. The DNA shown is the 39-base CDR3, in frame from base 1. Trimming costs V 9 bases and J 2 bases, and their ends lie 12 bases apart. In the germline V gene (reference sequence), CDR1 corresponds to LNHDA and CDR2 to SQIVND. The count of this clone is one. What this receptor recognizes is not known. No much larger clone is present one base from it, and per-base qualities are unavailable.

Here the chain combines TRBV19 and TRBJ2-3, with a tentative D gene TRBD2 over 5 matching bases. Sequenced sample: PBMCs. This receptor was identified in a man between 18 and 29 years old in good health and CMV-seronegative. The CDR3 has the sequence CARKTTHTDTQYF. Read as DNA, the sequence is TGTGCCAGAAAGACTACGCACACAGATACGCAGTATTTT.